The 12 T cell receptor beta chains given below trace back to one sample, sequenced in a study of blood T cells in healthy people across ages. Through a sample-barcoded 5' primer and a J-beta primer mix, a second PCR was run for about 6 to 11 cycles. TCRdb re-analysed the 5' RACE reads in MiXCR, keeping a single row per CDR3 protein. The table has about 2 million distinct CDR3 sequences, less than 50% seen once. The sequenced material came from blood. The receptors here all came from a woman aged 40 to 50 in good health.

This clonotype was recorded a few times. DNA for the CDR3: TGTGCCAGCTCACCACCCCTCAGCTCCTACGAGCAGTACTTC. Its translation is CASSPPLSSYEQYF. The V gene is TRBV18, the J gene TRBJ2-7; D is ambiguous. From germline, CDR1 is KGHSH and CDR2 LQKENI. This CDR3 is built from 14 residues. Trimming shortened V by 0 bases and J by 0 bases, and 6 bases separated the two germline ends.

The genes are TRBV29-1 and TRBJ2-7; D not resolved. Gene TRBJ2-5 matches the end of the DNA better, so the J call may be wrong. In germline, CDR1 is SQVTM, CDR2 ANQGSEA. CDR3 length: 11 amino acids. In DNA form, the CDR3 reads TGCAGCGGGTGGGGTGGAGAGACCCAGTACTTC. It translates to CSGWGGETQYF.

Only a few counts were recorded for this clonotype. The rearrangement uses TRBV7-2 and TRBJ2-7; TRBD1 agrees at 11 bases. This CDR3 contains 17 residues. CDR1 is SGHTA, CDR2 FQGNSA, per germline. J lost 9 bases, V lost 0 bases, and 13 bases had no gene match. The CDR3 bases are TGTGCCAGCAGCTTAGCGCCAGGGACAGGGGGGACGGCGGTGCAGTACTTC. Translated: CASSLAPGTGGTAVQYF.

This clonotype has more than one count but fewer than ten. J is TRBJ2-7 and V is TRBV28; possible D gene TRBD2, 6 bases. The DNA end favors TRBJ2-5, so the J call may be wrong. The CDR3 is made up of 16 amino acids. In germline, CDR1 is MDHEN, CDR2 SYDVKM. The CDR3 DNA reads TGTGCCAGCAGTTTAACCCCAGGCGCGGGACAAGAGACCCAGTACTTC. The encoded protein is CASSLTPGAGQETQYF.

There are a few counts of this clonotype. The V and J genes are TRBV6-2 or TRBV6-3 and TRBJ2-3; 13 bases fit TRBD2. CDR1 and CDR2 (germline): MNHEY, SVGEGT. J gave up 2 bases and V 6 bases, and 5 bases lay outside the gene matches. The CDR3 is made up of 16 amino acids. The CDR3, as DNA: TGTGCCAGCAGCTTTACTAGCGGGGGGGTCACAGATACGCAGTATTTT. Translation gives CASSFTSGGVTDTQYF.

This clonotype was counted only a few times. The chain has TRBV29-1 and TRBJ2-5; tentative D call: TRBD2 (6 bases). This CDR3 is 20 amino acids long. V gave up 0 bases and J gave up 2 bases, with 28 bases separating them. CDR1 is SQVTM and CDR2 is ANQGSEA in the germline V gene. CDR3 protein: CSVEDRYSRGLRESQETQYF. The CDR3 DNA sequence: TGCAGCGTTGAAGATCGATATTCCCGGGGGTTACGCGAGTCTCAAGAGACCCAGTACTTC. Variable domain in full (rest from reference TRBV29-1 and TRBJ2-5): SAVISQKPSRDICQRGTSLTIQCQVDSQVTMMFWYRQQPGQSLTLIATANQGSEATYESGFVIDKFPISRPNLTFSTLTVSNMSPEDSSIYLCSVEDRYSRGLRESQETQYFGPGTRLLVL.

This chain connects TRBV5-6 to TRBJ2-1; D tentatively reads TRBD1 or TRBD2 (6 bases each). Germline CDR1 SGHDT, CDR2 YYEEEE. The V and J ends lost 1 base and 5 bases respectively, with 13 bases between them. This CDR3 region has 15 residues. The CDR3 here is CASSLIRGADNEQFF. The CDR3 DNA reads as TGTGCCAGCAGCTTGATAAGGGGGGCGGACAATGAGCAGTTCTTC.

This clonotype was observed a handful of times. CDR3 in amino acids: CASSAQGATNEKLFF. The CDR3 DNA reads as TGTGCCAGCAGTGCGCAGGGTGCAACTAATGAAAAACTGTTTTTT. The chain is built from TRBV2 and TRBJ1-4, with D maybe TRBD1 (5 bases). From germline, CDR1 is SNHLY and CDR2 FYNNEI. The V gene lost 4 bases and the J gene lost 0 bases, with 9 bases spanning the gap. The CDR3 runs to 15 residues.

This clonotype turned up a few times. The chain is built from TRBV20-1 and TRBJ2-5; TRBD2 matches at 13 bases. The germline gives CDR1 DFQATT, CDR2 SNEGSKA (reference sequence). The CDR3 is made up of 18 amino acids. V lost 4 bases, J lost 4 bases, and 15 bases stayed unmatched. The DNA for the CDR3 is TGCAGTGCTAAAGTAGGACTCGCGCGGACTAGCGGGGGAGAGACCCAGTACTTC. The encoded protein is CSAKVGLARTSGGETQYF.

In this sample, this clonotype turned up a few times. Here the CDR3 DNA reads TGTGCCAGCAGCCCGGCTACCACAGATACGCAGTATTTT. Protein product: CASSPATTDTQYF. The chain uses TRBV12-3 or TRBV12-4 and TRBJ2-3; no clear D. The CDR3 loop spans 13 amino acids. V lost 6 bases and J 2 bases, leaving 9 bases between the germline ends.

The chain couples TRBV4-2 to TRBJ2-1; 8 bases fit TRBD2. Germline CDR1 LGHNA, CDR2 YNFKEQ. The CDR3 loop spans 15 amino acids. The ends lost 1 base at V and 5 bases at J; junction bases unmatched: 4. The CDR3 DNA reads as TGTGCCAGCAGCCAAGCGGGGGGGCAGAACAATGAGCAGTTCTTC. Its translation: CASSQAGGQNNEQFF.

The chain uses TRBV6-2 or TRBV6-3 and TRBJ1-6, with 7 nucleotides matching TRBD1. Losses at the gene ends were 6 bases for V and 4 bases for J; bases not matched to a gene: 6. Germline lookup yields CDR1 MNHEY and CDR2 SVGEGT. The CDR3 contains 15 residues. The CDR3 bases are TGTGCCAGCAGCCCGGGACAGCAATATAATTCACCCCTCCACTTT. Translated: CASSPGQQYNSPLHF.